Shown below are 13 T cell receptor beta chains from a single sample sequenced in a study of human T cells and chemical hapten exposure. Time point specified: patch test 2, 6 weeks after DPC sensitization. The treatment was: therapeutic diphenylcyclopropenone sensitization with weekly scalp DPC. TCRdb processed the RACE reads anew with MiXCR; each CDR3 protein has one entry. Seen here are hundreds of thousands of distinct CDR3 sequences, about 6.9% observed once, and the top ten hold more than 5.5%. The input for sequencing was whole blood, taken in connection with sensitization to the hapten diphenylcyclopropenone (DPC). Receptor source: a woman aged 18 to 35 with alopecia areata. Some clones in this sample may be carry-over from other donors' samples.

This clonotype was found a few times. This chain connects TRBV28 to TRBJ2-7; 8 bases are shared with TRBD1. There are 13 residues in the CDR3. With 8 bases clipped from V and 7 bases from J, the junction kept 10 bases outside the gene matches. Germline V gene lookup returns CDR1 MDHEN and CDR2 SYDVKM. In DNA form, the CDR3 reads TGTGCCAGCTTCGACAGGGGAATGAGGGAGCAGTACTTC. Amino acid sequence: CASFDRGMREQYF.

This sequence joins TRBV7-2 and TRBJ1-2; 9 bases map to TRBD1. Germline V lookup: CDR1 SGHTA, CDR2 FQGNSA. The CDR3 extends over 14 amino acids. With V trimmed by 2 bases and J by 5 bases, 3 bases remained unmatched. CDR3 in amino acids: CASSLTGQGYGYTF. The CDR3 nucleotides read TGTGCCAGCAGCTTAACCGGACAGGGGTATGGCTACACCTTC.

This clonotype was seen repeatedly, ten times or more. The J gene is TRBJ1-1, the V gene TRBV3-1; weak D call: TRBD1 (5 bases). The ends were cut back, 6 bases at V and 5 bases at J, with 10 bases in the middle. This CDR3 spans 12 amino acids. Looked up from germline, CDR1 is LGHDT and CDR2 is YNNKEL (reference sequence). CDR3 amino acids: CASSRDVTEAFF. In DNA form, the CDR3 reads TGTGCCAGCAGTCGGGACGTTACTGAAGCTTTCTTT.

This clonotype has more than one count but fewer than ten. This chain uses TRBV6-1 with TRBJ1-5; D is uncertain. Trimming removed 5 bases from V and 1 base from J, with 24 bases in between. CDR3 length: 19 residues. Germline V CDR1 and CDR2: MNHNS, SASEGT. DNA of the CDR3: TGTGCCAGCAGTCCCTATATATTATGGGCATGGCGGAGCAATCAGCCCCAGCATTTT. As protein: CASSPYILWAWRSNQPQHF.

This clonotype was counted between two and nine times. V and J are TRBV24-1 and TRBJ1-5; D not certain. Looked up from germline, CDR1 is KGHDR and CDR2 is SFDVKD. CDR3 size: 20 residues. The V and J ends lost 2 bases and 3 bases respectively, with 25 bases between them. The CDR3 coding sequence is TGTGCCACCAGTGATTGGGAAAGCCCGTATCGAAGGAAGGACAATCAGCCCCAGCATTTT. It translates to CATSDWESPYRRKDNQPQHF.

This clonotype has only a few counts. The V call is TRBV19, the J call TRBJ2-7; D remains unclear. Germline CDR1 is LNHDA and CDR2 is SQIVND (reference sequence). Trimming stripped 8 bases from V and 3 bases from J, with 14 bases between. The CDR3 extends over 13 amino acids. The DNA for the CDR3 is TGTGCCAGTCGGAAAGGCGGTATCTACGAGCAGTACTTC. Amino acid sequence: CASRKGGIYEQYF.

In its sample, this clonotype was seen many times. CDR3 protein: CASSLLGSYGYTF. CDR3 sequence (DNA): TGTGCCAGCAGTTTGTTAGGGAGCTATGGCTACACCTTC. J is TRBJ1-2 and V is TRBV12-3 or TRBV12-4; D uncertain. V was cut by 3 bases and J by 4 bases, with 9 bases left in between. This CDR3 contains 13 residues.

This clonotype was seen only a few times. The chain is built from TRBV9 and TRBJ2-2; the match to TRBD1 covers 7 bases. The CDR3 runs to 16 residues. The germline gives CDR1 SGDLS, CDR2 YYNGEE. V was pared by 1 base and J by 4 bases, with 7 bases of the junction left unmatched. Here the CDR3 reads CASSVRDRVGTGELFF. The CDR3 nucleotides read TGTGCCAGCAGCGTACGCGACAGGGTCGGCACCGGGGAGCTGTTTTTT.

This chain joins TRBV5-6 and TRBJ2-1; a weak D match, TRBD1 (6 bases). V lost 6 bases and J lost 4, with 14 bases in between. The CDR3 is 14 residues long. Germline V CDR1 and CDR2: SGHDT, YYEEEE. Here the CDR3 reads CASNPGTRYNEQFF. The CDR3 DNA reads TGTGCCAGCAACCCCGGGACAAGGTACAATGAGCAGTTCTTC.

CDR3 sequence reads: CASSQASRETGELFF. As DNA, the CDR3 is TGTGCCAGCAGCCAGGCCTCTAGGGAGACCGGGGAGCTGTTTTTT. The chain links TRBV3-1 to TRBJ2-2, with D maybe TRBD2 (5 bases). The germline CDR1 and CDR2 sequences are LGHDT and YNNKEL (reference sequence). CDR3 length equals 15 residues. V lost 3 bases and J 5 bases, leaving 13 bases between the germline ends. Supplemented by reference TRBV3-1 and TRBJ2-2, the full variable domain reads DTAVSQTPKYLVTQMGNDKSIKCEQNLGHDTMYWYKQDSKKFLKIMFSYNNKELIINETVPNRFSPKSPDKAHLNLHINSLELGDSAVYFCASSQASRETGELFFGEGSRLTVL.

CDR3 sequence (DNA): TGTGCCAGCAGCCAAGTGCAGGGGAGGGAGCAGTACTTC. Protein product: CASSQVQGREQYF. This chain connects TRBV4-2 to TRBJ2-7, with D perhaps TRBD1 or TRBD2 (6 bases each). Per the germline V gene, CDR1 is LGHNA and CDR2 is YNFKEQ. V lost 1 base, J lost 7 bases, and 11 bases lay in between. CDR3 length equals 13 residues.

This clonotype was seen only a few times. J is TRBJ2-6 and V is TRBV20-1; D is tentatively TRBD1 or TRBD2 (6 bases each). There are 16 residues in the CDR3. V shed 4 bases and J shed 4 bases, with 17 bases lying between them. Germline V gives CDR1 DFQATT, CDR2 SNEGSKA (reference sequence). The CDR3 DNA reads as TGCAGTGCTAAGGAAACCGGGGGCTCCGGGGCCAACGTCCTGACTTTC. Its protein is CSAKETGGSGANVLTF.

The chain joins TRBV4-2 to TRBJ2-7; weak D call: TRBD1 (6 bases). There are 15 residues in the CDR3. Germline V gene lookup returns CDR1 LGHNA and CDR2 YNFKEQ. Between the trimmed V and J ends, which lost 0 bases and 1 base, there was a span of 10 bases. The DNA of the CDR3 is TGTGCCAGCAGCCAAGATTGGACAGATTCCTACGAGCAGTACTTC. This encodes CASSQDWTDSYEQYF.